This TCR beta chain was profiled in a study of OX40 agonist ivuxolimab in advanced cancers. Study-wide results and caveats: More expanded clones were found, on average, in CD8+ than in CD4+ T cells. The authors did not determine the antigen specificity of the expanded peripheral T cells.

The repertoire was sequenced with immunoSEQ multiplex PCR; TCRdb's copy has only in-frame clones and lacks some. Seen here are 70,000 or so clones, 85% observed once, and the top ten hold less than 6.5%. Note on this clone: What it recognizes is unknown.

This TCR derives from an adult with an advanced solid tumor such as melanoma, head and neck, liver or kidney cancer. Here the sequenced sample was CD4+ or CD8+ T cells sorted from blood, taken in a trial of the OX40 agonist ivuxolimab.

DNA of the CDR3: TGTGCTAGTGGTTTGCTGGGGAATGAGCAGTTCTTC. Translated: CASGLLGNEQFF. This chain uses TRBV12-5 with TRBJ2-1; D is uncertain. The CDR3 runs to 12 residues. CDR1 is LGHNT and CDR2 is FRNRAP in the germline V gene. The germline V and J ends were trimmed by 2 bases and 7 bases, with 6 bases remaining between them.